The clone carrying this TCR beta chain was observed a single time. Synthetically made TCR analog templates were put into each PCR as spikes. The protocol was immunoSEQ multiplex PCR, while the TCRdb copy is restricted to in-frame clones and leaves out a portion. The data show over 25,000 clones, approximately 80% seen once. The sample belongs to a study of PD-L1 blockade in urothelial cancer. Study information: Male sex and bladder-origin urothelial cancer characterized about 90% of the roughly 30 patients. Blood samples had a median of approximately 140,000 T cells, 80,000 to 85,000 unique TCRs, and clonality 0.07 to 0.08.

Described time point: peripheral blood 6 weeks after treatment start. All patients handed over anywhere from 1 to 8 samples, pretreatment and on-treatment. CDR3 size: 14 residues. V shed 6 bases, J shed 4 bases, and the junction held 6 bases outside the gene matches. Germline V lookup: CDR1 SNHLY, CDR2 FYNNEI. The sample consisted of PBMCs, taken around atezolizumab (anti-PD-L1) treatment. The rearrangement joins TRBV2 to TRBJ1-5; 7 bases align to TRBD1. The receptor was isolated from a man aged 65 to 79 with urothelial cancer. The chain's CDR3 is CASRRGQINQPQHF. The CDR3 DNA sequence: TGTGCCAGCAGGAGGGGACAGATTAATCAGCCCCAGCATTTT. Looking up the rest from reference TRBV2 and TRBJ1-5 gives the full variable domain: EPEVTQTPSHQVTQMGQEVILRCVPISNHLYFYWYRQILGQKVEFLVSFYNNEISEKSEIFDDQFSVERPDGSNFTLKIRSTKLEDSAMYFCASRRGQINQPQHFGDGTRLSIL.